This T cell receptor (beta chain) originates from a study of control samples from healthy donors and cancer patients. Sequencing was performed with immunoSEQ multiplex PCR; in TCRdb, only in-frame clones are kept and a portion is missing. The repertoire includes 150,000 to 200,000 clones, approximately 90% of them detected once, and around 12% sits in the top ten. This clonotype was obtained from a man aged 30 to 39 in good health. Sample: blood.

CDR3 sequence (DNA): TGTGCCAGCAGTGGGCCTGGGTTTTCTGGAAACACCATATATTTT. It encodes CASSGPGFSGNTIYF. The chain couples TRBV28 to TRBJ1-3; D gene ambiguous. Germline CDR1 and CDR2: MDHEN and SYDVKM. The CDR3 totals 15 residues. V dropped 5 bases and J dropped 1 base, with 12 bases sitting between them.